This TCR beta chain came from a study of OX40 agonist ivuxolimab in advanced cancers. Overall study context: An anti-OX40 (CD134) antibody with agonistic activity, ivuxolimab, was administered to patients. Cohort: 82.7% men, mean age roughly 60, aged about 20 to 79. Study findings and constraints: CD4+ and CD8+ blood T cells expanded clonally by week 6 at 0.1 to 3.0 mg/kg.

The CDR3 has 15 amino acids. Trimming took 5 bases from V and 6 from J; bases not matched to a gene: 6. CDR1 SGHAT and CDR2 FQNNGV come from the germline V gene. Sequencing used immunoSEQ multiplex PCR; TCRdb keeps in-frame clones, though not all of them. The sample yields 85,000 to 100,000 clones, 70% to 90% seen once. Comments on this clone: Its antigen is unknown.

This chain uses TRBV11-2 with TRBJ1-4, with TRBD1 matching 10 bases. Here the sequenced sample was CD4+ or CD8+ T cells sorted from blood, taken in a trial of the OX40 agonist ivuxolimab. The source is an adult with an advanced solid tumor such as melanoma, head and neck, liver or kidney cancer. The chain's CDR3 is CASSPRGQGYEKLFF. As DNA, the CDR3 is TGTGCCAGCAGCCCGAGGGGACAGGGGTATGAAAAACTGTTTTTT.